The clone carrying this T cell receptor beta chain was seen a few times. What it recognizes is unknown. These data are taken from a study of tumor-infiltrating lymphocytes in primary liver carcinoma. Findings and caveats of the study: Tumor specimens were characterized by a significantly higher top-250-clone fraction than blood (p = 0.039).

The authors made TCR beta cDNA from roughly 480 ng total RNA with a constant-region primer. A slightly modified ARM-PCR protocol with three nested multiplex PCR rounds produced these TCR beta libraries. For approximately 11 cycles apiece, the opening two PCR rounds ran with TRBV1-TRBV30 forward primers and a C-beta reverse primer. MiXCR, run by TCRdb on the multiplex PCR reads, gives a single entry per CDR3 protein. The sample yields 330,000 or so distinct CDR3 sequences, about 65% seen once. Germline DNA was also extracted, and blood RNA derived from unsorted whole blood. This CDR3 comprises 17 residues. V gave up 5 bases and J gave up 5 bases; unmatched junction bases: 14. CDR1 is MNHEY and CDR2 is SVGEGT in the germline V gene.

The source of this sequence is a man between 35 and 55 years old with primary liver carcinoma and hepatitis B virus infection. V gene TRBV6-2 or TRBV6-3 combines with J gene TRBJ2-2; 7 bases match TRBD2. Sequencing input: peripheral blood. As DNA, the CDR3 is TGTGCCAGCAGTCCCGCCCCCGGGGGGTATTTGACCGGGGAGCTGTTTTTT. Protein sequence: CASSPAPGGYLTGELFF.